This T cell receptor (beta chain) stems from a study of T cell repertoires in cytomegalovirus infection. Study-wide results and limits: In two of eight donors, the top clonotype was HLA-C-restricted CMV-specific.

TCRdb re-analysed the reads in MiXCR, keeping a single row per CDR3 protein. The data hold 450,000 to 550,000 distinct CDR3 sequences, with more than 15% observed a single time. V lost 3 bases and J 8 bases, leaving 11 bases between the germline ends. Germline CDR1 reads SGHNT; CDR2 reads YENEEA. CDR3 length: 13 amino acids. This clonotype has a count of ten or more. Its target is not known. Sequencing was done on a sample of CD8+ T cells from PBMCs. The rearrangement uses TRBV11-3 and TRBJ2-1; TRBD1 might be the D (5 bases). This TCR was sampled from a human donor in good health (CMV status not recorded). Some clones in this sample may be carry-over from other donors' samples. The CDR3 reads CASSFSGFDEQFF. The CDR3 DNA is TGTGCCAGCAGCTTCTCAGGGTTCGATGAGCAGTTCTTC.